The present entry profiles one T cell receptor (beta chain) with its context. The sample originates from a study of neurological immune-mediated disorders. The time point was: longitudinal time-point 3. The cDNA was produced through 5'RACE with 10-nucleotide random UMIs. TCRdb ran MiXCR on the 5' RACE reads and lists one entry per CDR3 protein. This repertoire shows fewer than 110,000 distinct CDR3 sequences, roughly a tenth found once; its top ten account for 3.1%. The sample was PBMCs. The clonotype comes from a female donor with HTLV-1-associated myelopathy (HAM/TSP).

The CDR3 here is CASSPGVDTEAFF. The CDR3 coding sequence is TGTGCCAGCTCACCAGGGGTAGACACTGAAGCTTTCTTT. The V gene is TRBV18, the J gene TRBJ1-1, with D unresolved. The ends were cut back, 2 bases at V and 3 bases at J, with 7 bases in the middle. CDR1 is KGHSH, CDR2 LQKENI, per germline. CDR3 length: 13 amino acids.